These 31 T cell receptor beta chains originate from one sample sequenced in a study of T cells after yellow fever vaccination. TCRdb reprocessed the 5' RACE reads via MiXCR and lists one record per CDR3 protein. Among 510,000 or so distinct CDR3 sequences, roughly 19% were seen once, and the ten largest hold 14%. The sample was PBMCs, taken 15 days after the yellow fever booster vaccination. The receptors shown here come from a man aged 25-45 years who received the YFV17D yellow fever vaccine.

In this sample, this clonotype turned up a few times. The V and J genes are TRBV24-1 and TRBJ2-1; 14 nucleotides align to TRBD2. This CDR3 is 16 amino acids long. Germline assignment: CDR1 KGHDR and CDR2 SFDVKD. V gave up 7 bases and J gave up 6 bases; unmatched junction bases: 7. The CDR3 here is CATSSPGLAGVNEQFF. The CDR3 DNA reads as TGTGCCACCAGCTCCCCGGGACTAGCGGGAGTCAATGAGCAGTTCTTC.

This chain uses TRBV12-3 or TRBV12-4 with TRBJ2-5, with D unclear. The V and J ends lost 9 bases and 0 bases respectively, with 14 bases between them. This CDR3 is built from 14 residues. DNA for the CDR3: TGTGCCAGTGCAGGACGGACGTACCAAGAGACCCAGTACTTC. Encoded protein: CASAGRTYQETQYF.

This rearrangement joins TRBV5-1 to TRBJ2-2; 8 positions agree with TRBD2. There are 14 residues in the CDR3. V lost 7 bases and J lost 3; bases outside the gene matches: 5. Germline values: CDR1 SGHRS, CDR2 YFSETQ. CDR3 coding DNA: TGCGCCAGCGAGCCGGGAGGGGACACCGGGGAGCTGTTTTTT. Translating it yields CASEPGGDTGELFF.

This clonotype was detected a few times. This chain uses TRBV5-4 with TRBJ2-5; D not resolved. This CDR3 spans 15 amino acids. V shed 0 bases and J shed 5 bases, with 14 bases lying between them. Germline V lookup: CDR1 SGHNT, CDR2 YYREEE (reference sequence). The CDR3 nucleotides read TGTGCCAGCAGCTTGGTTCCCCAGTCTCGGGAGACCCAGTACTTC. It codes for CASSLVPQSRETQYF.

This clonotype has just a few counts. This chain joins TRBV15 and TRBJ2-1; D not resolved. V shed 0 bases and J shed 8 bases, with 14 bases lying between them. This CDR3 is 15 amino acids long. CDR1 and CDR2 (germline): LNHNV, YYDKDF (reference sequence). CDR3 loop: CATSRDNGIPDEQFF. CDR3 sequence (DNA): TGTGCCACCAGCAGAGATAATGGGATCCCGGATGAGCAGTTCTTC.

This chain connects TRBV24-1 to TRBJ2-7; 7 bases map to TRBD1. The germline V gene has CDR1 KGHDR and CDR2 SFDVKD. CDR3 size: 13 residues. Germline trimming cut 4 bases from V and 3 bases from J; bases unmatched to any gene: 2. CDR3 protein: CATSEGQDYEQYF. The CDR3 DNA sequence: TGTGCCACCAGTGAAGGACAGGACTACGAGCAGTACTTC.

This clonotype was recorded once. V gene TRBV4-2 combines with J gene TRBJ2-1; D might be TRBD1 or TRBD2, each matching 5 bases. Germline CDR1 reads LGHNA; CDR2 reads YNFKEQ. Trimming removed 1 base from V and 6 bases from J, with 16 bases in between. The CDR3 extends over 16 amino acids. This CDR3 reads CASSQAVLGDRNEQFF. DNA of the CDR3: TGTGCCAGCAGCCAAGCCGTGTTGGGGGACCGCAATGAGCAGTTCTTC.

CDR3 DNA sequence: TGTGCCAGCAGTGCCGAATTAGCGTTACATGAGCAGTTCTTC. Translation: CASSAELALHEQFF. This rearrangement joins TRBV7-9 to TRBJ2-1; weak D call: TRBD2 (5 bases). The CDR3 extends over 14 amino acids. V gave up 6 bases and J gave up 8 bases, with 17 bases separating them. Germline V CDR1 and CDR2: SEHNR, FQNEAQ (reference sequence).

CDR3 region: CASSQNTGTAYEQYF. The CDR3 region has the DNA TGCGCCAGCAGCCAAAACACCGGGACAGCCTACGAGCAGTACTTC. This chain links TRBV4-3 with TRBJ2-7, with 7 bases lining up with TRBD1. V was pared by 2 bases and J by 2 bases, with 6 bases of the junction left unmatched. This CDR3 is 15 amino acids long. CDR1 LGHNA and CDR2 YSLEER come from the germline V gene.

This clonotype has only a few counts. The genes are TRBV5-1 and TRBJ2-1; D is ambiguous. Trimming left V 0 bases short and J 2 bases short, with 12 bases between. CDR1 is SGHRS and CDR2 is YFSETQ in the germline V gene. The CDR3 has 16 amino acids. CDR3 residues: CASSLEAVRTYNEQFF. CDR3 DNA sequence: TGCGCCAGCAGCTTGGAGGCGGTGCGTACCTACAATGAGCAGTTCTTC. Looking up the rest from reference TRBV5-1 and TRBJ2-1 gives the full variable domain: KAGVTQTPRYLIKTRGQQVTLSCSPISGHRSVSWYQQTPGQGLQFLFEYFSETQRNKGNFPGRFSGRQFSNSRSEMNVSTLELGDSALYLCASSLEAVRTYNEQFFGPGTRLTVL.

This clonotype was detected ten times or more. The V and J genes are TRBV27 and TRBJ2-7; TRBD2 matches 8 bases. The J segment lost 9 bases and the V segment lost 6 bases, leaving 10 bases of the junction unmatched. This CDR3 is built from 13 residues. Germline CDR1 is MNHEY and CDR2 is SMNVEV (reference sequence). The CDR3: CASSTSGLVGQYF. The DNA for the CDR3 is TGTGCCAGCAGCACCTCGGGACTAGTCGGGCAGTACTTC.

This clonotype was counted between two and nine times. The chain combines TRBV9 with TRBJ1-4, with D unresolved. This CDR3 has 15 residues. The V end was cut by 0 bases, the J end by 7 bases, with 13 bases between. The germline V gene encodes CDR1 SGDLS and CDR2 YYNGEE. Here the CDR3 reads CASSVEGKGPEKLFF. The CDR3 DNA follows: TGTGCCAGCAGCGTAGAGGGAAAGGGTCCTGAAAAACTGTTTTTT.

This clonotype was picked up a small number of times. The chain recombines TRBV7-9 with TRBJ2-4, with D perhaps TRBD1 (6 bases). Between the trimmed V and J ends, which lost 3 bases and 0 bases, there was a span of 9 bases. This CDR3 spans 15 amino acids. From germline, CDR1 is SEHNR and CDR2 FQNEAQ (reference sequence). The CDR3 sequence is CASSFGQLAKNIQYF. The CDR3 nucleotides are TGTGCCAGCAGCTTTGGACAGCTAGCCAAAAACATTCAGTACTTC.

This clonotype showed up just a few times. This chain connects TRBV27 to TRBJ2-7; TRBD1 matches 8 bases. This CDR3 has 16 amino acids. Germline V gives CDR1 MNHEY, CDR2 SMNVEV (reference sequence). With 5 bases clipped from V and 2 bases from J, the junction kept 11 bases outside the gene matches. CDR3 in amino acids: CASSPGSTGATYEQYF. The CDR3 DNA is TGTGCCAGCAGTCCAGGGTCGACAGGGGCTACCTACGAGCAGTACTTC.

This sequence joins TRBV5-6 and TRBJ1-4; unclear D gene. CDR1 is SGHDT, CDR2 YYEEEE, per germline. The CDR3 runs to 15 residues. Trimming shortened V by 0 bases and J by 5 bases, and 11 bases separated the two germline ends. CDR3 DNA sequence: TGTGCCAGCAGCTTGGTTGACACGGCGAATGAAAAACTGTTTTTT. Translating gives CASSLVDTANEKLFF. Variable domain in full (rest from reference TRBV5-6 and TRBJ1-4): DAGVTQSPTHLIKTRGQQVTLRCSPKSGHDTVSWYQQALGQGPQFIFQYYEEEERQRGNFPDRFSGHQFPNYSSELNVNALLLGDSALYLCASSLVDTANEKLFFGSGTQLSVL.

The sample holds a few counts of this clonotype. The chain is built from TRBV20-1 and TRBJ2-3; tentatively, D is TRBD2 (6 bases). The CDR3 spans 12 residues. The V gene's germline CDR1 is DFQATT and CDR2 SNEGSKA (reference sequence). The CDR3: CSPGKTGRTQYF. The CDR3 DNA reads TGCAGCCCGGGTAAAACGGGGAGGACGCAGTATTTT.

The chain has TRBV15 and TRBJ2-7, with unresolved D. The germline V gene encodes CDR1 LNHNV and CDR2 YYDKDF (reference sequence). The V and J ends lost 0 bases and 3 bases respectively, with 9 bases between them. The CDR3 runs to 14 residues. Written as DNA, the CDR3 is TGTGCCACCAGCAGAGATCGGGCCAACTACGAGCAGTACTTC. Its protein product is CATSRDRANYEQYF.

The CDR3: CATNRRDLDGGELFF. The CDR3 nucleotides read TGTGCCACCAACCGCCGGGACCTCGACGGCGGGGAGCTGTTTTTT. The rearrangement uses TRBV15 and TRBJ2-2; D is perhaps TRBD1 or TRBD2 (5 bases each). CDR3 length: 15 amino acids. Trimming removed 7 bases from V and 7 bases from J, with 19 bases in between. Per germline, CDR1 LNHNV and CDR2 YYDKDF (reference sequence).

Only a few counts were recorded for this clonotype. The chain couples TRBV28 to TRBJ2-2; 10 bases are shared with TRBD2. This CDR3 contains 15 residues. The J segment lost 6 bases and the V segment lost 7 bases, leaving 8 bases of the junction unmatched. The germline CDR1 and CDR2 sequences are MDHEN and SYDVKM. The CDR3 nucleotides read TGTGCCAGCACCCGAGCGGGAGGGAAGGCCGGGGAGCTGTTTTTT. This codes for CASTRAGGKAGELFF.

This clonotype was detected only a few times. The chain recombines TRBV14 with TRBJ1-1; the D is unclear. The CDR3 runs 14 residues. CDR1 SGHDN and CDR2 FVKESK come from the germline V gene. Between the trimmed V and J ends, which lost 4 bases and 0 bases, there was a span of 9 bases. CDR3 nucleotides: TGTGCCAGCAGCCGCCGGCTTATGAACACTGAAGCTTTCTTT. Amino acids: CASSRRLMNTEAFF.

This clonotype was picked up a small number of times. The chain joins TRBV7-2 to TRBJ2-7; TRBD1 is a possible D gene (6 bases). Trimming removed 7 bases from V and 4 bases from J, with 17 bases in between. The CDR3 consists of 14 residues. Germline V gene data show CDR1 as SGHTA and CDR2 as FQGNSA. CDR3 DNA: TGTGCCAGCATCAGGGGTGATGGGGTGTACGAGCAGTACTTC. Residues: CASIRGDGVYEQYF.

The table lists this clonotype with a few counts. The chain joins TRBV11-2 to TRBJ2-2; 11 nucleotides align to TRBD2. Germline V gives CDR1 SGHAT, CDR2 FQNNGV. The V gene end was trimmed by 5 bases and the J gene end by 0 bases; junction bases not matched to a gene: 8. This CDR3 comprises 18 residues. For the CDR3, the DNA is TGTGCCAGCAGCCGACCGGGACTAGCGGTCGCGAACACCGGGGAGCTGTTTTTT. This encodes CASSRPGLAVANTGELFF. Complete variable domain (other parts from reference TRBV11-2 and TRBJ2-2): EAGVAQSPRYKIIEKRQSVAFWCNPISGHATLYWYQQILGQGPKLLIQFQNNGVVDDSQLPKDRFSAERLKGVDSTLKIQPAKLEDSAVYLCASSRPGLAVANTGELFFGEGSRLTVL.

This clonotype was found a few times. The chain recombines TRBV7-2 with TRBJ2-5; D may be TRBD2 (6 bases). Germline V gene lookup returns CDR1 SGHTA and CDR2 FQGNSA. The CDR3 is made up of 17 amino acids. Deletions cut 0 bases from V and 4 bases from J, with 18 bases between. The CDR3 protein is CASSLASGTTTGETQYF. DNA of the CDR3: TGTGCCAGCAGCTTAGCTAGCGGTACCACGACGGGAGAGACCCAGTACTTC.

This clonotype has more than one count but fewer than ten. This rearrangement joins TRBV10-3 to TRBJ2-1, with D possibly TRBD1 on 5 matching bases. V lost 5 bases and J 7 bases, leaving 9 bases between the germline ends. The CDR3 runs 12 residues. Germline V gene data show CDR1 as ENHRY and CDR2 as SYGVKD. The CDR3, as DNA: TGTGCCATCAGTCTCCAGGGAAATGAGCAGTTCTTC. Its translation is CAISLQGNEQFF.

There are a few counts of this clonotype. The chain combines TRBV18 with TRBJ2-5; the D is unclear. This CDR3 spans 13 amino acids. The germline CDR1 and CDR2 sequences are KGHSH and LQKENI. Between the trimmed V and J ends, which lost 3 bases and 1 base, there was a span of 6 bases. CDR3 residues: CASSPNSQETQYF. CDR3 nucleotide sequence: TGTGCCAGCTCACCCAATAGCCAAGAGACCCAGTACTTC.

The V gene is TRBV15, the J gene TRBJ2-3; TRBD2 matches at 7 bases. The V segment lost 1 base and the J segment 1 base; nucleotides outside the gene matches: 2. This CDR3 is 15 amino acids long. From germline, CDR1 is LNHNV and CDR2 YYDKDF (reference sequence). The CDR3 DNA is TGTGCCACCAGCAGAGTGGCGGGAGGCACAGATACGCAGTATTTT. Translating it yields CATSRVAGGTDTQYF. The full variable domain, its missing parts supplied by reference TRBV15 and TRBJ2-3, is DAMVIQNPRYQVTQFGKPVTLSCSQTLNHNVMYWYQQKSSQAPKLLFHYYDKDFNNEADTPDNFQSRRPNTSFCFLDIRSPGLGDTAMYLCATSRVAGGTDTQYFGPGTRLTVL.

CDR3 loop: CASSFRKSQNEQFF. The CDR3 region has the DNA TGTGCCAGCAGTTTCAGGAAATCCCAAAATGAGCAGTTCTTC. The V call is TRBV6-2 or TRBV6-3, the J call TRBJ2-1; D ambiguous. The CDR3 has 14 residues. CDR1 is MNHEY, CDR2 SVGEGT, per germline. Trimming removed 4 bases from V and 7 bases from J, with 14 bases in between.

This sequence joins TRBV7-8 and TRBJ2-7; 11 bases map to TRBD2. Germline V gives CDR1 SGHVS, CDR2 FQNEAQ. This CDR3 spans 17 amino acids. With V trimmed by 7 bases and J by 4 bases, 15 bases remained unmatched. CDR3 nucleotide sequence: TGTGCCAGCAAGGACAGCTTAGCGGGAGGGCCCCCTTACGAGCAGTACTTC. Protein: CASKDSLAGGPPYEQYF.

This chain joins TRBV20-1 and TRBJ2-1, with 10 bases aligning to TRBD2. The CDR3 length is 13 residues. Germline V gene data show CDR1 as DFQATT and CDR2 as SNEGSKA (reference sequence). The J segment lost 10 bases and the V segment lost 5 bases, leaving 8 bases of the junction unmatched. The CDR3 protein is CSAHRTSGKEQFF. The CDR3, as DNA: TGCAGTGCTCACCGGACTAGCGGAAAAGAGCAGTTCTTC.

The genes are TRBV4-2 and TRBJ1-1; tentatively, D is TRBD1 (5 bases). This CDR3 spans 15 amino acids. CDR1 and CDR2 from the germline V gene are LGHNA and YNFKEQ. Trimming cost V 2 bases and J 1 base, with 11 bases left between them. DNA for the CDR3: TGTGCCAGCAGCCAATCGTTCGGGGGGAACACTGAAGCTTTCTTT. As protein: CASSQSFGGNTEAFF.

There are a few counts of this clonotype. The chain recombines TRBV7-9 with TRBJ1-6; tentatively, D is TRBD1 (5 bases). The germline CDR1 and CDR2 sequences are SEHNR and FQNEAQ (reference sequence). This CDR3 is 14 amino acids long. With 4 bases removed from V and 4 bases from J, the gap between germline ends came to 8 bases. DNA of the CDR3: TGTGCCAGCAGCTCCGGACAATATAATTCACCCCTCCACTTT. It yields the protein CASSSGQYNSPLHF.